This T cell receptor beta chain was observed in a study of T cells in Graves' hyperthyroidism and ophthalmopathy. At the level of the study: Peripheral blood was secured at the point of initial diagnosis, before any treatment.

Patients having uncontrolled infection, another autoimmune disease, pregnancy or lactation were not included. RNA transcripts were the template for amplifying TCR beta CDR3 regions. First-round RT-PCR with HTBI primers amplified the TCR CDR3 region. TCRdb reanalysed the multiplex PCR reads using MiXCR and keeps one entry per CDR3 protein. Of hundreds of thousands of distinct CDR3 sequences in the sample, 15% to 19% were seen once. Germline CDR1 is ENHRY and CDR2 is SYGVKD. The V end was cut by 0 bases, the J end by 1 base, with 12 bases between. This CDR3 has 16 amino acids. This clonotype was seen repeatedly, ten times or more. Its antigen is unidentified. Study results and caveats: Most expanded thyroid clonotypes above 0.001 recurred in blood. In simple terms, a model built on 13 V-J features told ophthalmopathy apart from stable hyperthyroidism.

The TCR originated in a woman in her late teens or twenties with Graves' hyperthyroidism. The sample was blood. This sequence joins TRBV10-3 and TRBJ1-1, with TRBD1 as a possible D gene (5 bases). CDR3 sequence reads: CAISESKGGGNTEAFF. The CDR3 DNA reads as TGTGCCATCAGTGAGTCGAAGGGCGGGGGGAACACTGAAGCTTTCTTT.